This entry describes one T cell receptor (beta chain). What it binds is unknown. These data are taken from a study of CD8 T cells in ankylosing spondylitis. Notes on the study in general: Characteristic of ankylosing spondylitis blood, it appeared, was a TCR beta motif comprising about eight highly homologous variants.

Via MiXCR, TCRdb re-called the 5' RACE reads, giving one row per CDR3 protein. The repertoire holds 700,000 to 850,000 distinct CDR3 sequences, about 12% seen once, with about 0.49% in the top ten. With 0 bases removed from V and 5 bases from J, the gap between germline ends came to 8 bases. This CDR3 region has 14 residues. The germline V gene encodes CDR1 SGDLS and CDR2 YYNGEE. This clonotype was sampled from a male donor with ankylosing spondylitis. Material: blood, either unsorted or a sorted T cell fraction (not recorded which). This sequence joins TRBV9 and TRBJ2-2; D remains unclear. The CDR3 sequence: CASSVALSTGELFF. The CDR3 nucleotides read TGTGCCAGCAGCGTAGCTCTATCAACCGGGGAGCTGTTTTTT.